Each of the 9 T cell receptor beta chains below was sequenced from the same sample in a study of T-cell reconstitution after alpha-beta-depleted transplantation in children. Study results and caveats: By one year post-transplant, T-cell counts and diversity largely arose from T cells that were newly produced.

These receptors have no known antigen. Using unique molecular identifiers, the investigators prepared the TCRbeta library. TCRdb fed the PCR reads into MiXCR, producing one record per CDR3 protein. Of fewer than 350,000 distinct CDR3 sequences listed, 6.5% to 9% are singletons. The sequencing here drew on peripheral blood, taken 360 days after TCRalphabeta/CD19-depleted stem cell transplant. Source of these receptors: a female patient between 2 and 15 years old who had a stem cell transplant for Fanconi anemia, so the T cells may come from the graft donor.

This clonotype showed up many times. The CDR3 DNA reads TGCGCCAGCAGTGACGGCGGTATTAACAATGAGCAGTTCTTC. Translating gives CASSDGGINNEQFF. V and J are TRBV10-1 and TRBJ2-1; D not certain. V lost 3 bases to trimming and J lost 5 bases, with 11 bases between them. This CDR3 region has 14 residues. From germline, CDR1 is WNHNN and CDR2 SYGVQD (reference sequence).

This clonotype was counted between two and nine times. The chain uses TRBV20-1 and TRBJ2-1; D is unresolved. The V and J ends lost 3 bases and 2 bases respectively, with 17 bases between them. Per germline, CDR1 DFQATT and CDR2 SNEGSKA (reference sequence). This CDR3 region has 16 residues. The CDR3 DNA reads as TGCAGTGCTAGTATCGTATCGGGTCCCCCCTACAATGAGCAGTTCTTC. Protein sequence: CSASIVSGPPYNEQFF.

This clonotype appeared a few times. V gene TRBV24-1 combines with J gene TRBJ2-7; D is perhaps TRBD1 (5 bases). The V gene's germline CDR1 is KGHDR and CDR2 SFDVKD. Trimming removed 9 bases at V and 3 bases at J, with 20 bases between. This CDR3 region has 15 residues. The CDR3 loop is CATRSEPPQGYEQYF. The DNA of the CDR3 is TGTGCCACCCGAAGCGAACCCCCCCAGGGCTACGAGCAGTACTTC.

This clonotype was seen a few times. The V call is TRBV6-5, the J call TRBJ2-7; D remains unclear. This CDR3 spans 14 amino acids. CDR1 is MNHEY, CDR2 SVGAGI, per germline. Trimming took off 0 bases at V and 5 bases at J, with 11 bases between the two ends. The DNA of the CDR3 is TGTGCCAGCAGTTACTCGCTTGGGGTCAACGAGCAGTACTTC. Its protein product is CASSYSLGVNEQYF.

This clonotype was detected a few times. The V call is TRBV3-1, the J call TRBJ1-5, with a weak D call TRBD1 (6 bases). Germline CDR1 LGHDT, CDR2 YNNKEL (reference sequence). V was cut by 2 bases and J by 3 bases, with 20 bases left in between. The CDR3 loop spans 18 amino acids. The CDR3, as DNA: TGTGCCAGCAGCCAACCGGCGGGGGTAGGGGGAAACAATCAGCCCCAGCATTTT. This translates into CASSQPAGVGGNNQPQHF.

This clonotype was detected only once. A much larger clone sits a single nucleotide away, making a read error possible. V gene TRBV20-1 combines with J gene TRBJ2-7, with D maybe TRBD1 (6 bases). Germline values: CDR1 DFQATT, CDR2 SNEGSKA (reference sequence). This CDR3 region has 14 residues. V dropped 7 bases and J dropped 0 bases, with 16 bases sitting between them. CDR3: CSVQDSLISYEQYF. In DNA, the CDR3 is TGCAGTGTACAGGACAGTCTAATCTCCTACGAGCAGTACTTC.

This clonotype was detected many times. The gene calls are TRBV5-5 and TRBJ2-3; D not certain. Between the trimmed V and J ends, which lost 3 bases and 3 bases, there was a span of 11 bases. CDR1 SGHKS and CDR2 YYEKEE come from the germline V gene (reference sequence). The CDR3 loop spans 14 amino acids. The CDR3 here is CASSSMFQTDTQYF. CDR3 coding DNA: TGTGCCAGCAGCTCTATGTTCCAAACAGATACGCAGTATTTT.

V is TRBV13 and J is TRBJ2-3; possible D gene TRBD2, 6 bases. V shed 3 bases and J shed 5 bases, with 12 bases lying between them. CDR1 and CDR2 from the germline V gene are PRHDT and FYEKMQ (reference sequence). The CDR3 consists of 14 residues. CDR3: CASSFRGNLDTQYF. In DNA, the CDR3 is TGTGCCAGCAGCTTCCGGGGGAATTTAGATACGCAGTATTTT.

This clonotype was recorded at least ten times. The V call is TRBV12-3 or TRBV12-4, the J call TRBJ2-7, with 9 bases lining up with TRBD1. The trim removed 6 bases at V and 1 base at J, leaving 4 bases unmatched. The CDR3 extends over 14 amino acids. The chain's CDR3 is CASSRTGVSYEQYF. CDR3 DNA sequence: TGTGCCAGCAGCCGGACAGGGGTATCCTACGAGCAGTACTTC.